What follows are 21 T cell receptor beta chains derived from one specimen sequenced in a study of blood T cells in healthy people across ages. The second PCR ran roughly 7 to 11 cycles with a sample-barcoded 5' primer and J-beta primers. TCRdb fed the 5' RACE reads into MiXCR, producing one record per CDR3 protein. Of about a million distinct CDR3 sequences listed, approximately 49% were seen once; the top ten hold around 15%. The sample taken for sequencing was blood. These receptors were collected from a young man in good health.

This chain connects TRBV6-5 to TRBJ2-2; D is perhaps TRBD1 or TRBD2 (5 bases each). Looked up from germline, CDR1 is MNHEY and CDR2 is SVGAGI. Trimming removed 4 bases at V and 6 bases at J, with 18 bases between. The CDR3 loop spans 16 amino acids. The CDR3 DNA follows: TGTGCCAGCAGTTCCGGGGCTGCGTCTGGGGCCGGGGAGCTGTTTTTT. Translated: CASSSGAASGAGELFF.

This chain uses TRBV10-3 with TRBJ2-3, with 8 bases aligning to TRBD2. The CDR3 sequence is 15 residues long. Trimming took 5 bases from V and 1 from J; bases not matched to a gene: 5. Germline CDR1 is ENHRY and CDR2 is SYGVKD. The CDR3 is CAISTSGTGTDTQYF. The CDR3 bases are TGTGCCATCAGTACTAGCGGAACAGGCACAGATACGCAGTATTTT.

This clonotype came up many times. The V gene is TRBV7-2, the J gene TRBJ2-5; D call uncertain. V was shortened by 5 bases and J by 1 base, with 20 bases between the two germline ends. There are 17 residues in the CDR3. Germline lookup yields CDR1 SGHTA and CDR2 FQGNSA. CDR3 in amino acids: CASSPGNVRAPQETQYF. Here the CDR3 DNA reads TGTGCCAGCAGCCCCGGAAATGTTCGGGCGCCCCAAGAGACCCAGTACTTC.

The CDR3 region is CASSRDRGAYNEQFF. The CDR3 DNA reads TGTGCCAGCAGTCGCGACAGGGGGGCCTACAATGAGCAGTTCTTC. The V gene is TRBV7-2, the J gene TRBJ2-1, with 9 nucleotides matching TRBD1. The CDR3 spans 15 residues. CDR1 is SGHTA and CDR2 is FQGNSA in the germline V gene. With V trimmed by 6 bases and J by 2 bases, 5 bases remained unmatched.

The chain has TRBV12-3 or TRBV12-4 and TRBJ2-7, with D perhaps assigned TRBD1 or TRBD2 (5 bases each). The J call is in doubt because the DNA end fits TRBJ2-5 better. The CDR3 sequence is 15 residues long. The CDR3 loop is CASSSDRGQSETQYF. As DNA, the CDR3 is TGTGCCAGCAGTTCAGACCGGGGCCAGAGCGAGACCCAGTACTTC.

The gene calls are TRBV27 and TRBJ2-7; 12 bases agree with TRBD2. The germline gives CDR1 MNHEY, CDR2 SMNVEV (reference sequence). With V trimmed by 5 bases and J by 3 bases, 8 bases remained unmatched. The CDR3 sequence is 16 residues long. CDR3 nucleotides: TGTGCCAGCAGTCCCCAAGGACTAGCGGGGTTCTACGAGCAGTACTTC. It encodes CASSPQGLAGFYEQYF.

Regarding this clonotype: The germline gene is not matched at one end of the junction; a read error may be the cause. The chain recombines TRBV11-1 with TRBJ1-2, with TRBD1 matching 10 bases. The germline V gene encodes CDR1 SGHAT and CDR2 FQDESV (reference sequence). The CDR3 covers 13 residues. Here the CDR3 DNA reads TGTGCCTGCAGCGGACAGGGGGACTATGGCTACACCTTC. This encodes CACSGQGDYGYTF.

The chain is built from TRBV7-2 and TRBJ1-2; 8 nucleotides agree with TRBD1. The germline V gene has CDR1 SGHTA and CDR2 FQGNSA. Trimming at V came to 3 bases and at J to 4 bases, leaving 7 bases not matched to a gene. The CDR3 length is 15 residues. CDR3 region: CASSFDDRGFYGYTF. The CDR3 DNA follows: TGTGCCAGCAGCTTTGATGACAGGGGCTTCTATGGCTACACCTTC.

In this sample, this clonotype turned up a few times. The CDR3 coding sequence is TGTGCCAGCAGCGTAGCGGGACAGGGGGCAGATACGCAGTATTTT. Translating gives CASSVAGQGADTQYF. This chain uses TRBV9 with TRBJ2-3, with 11 bases identical to TRBD1. CDR3 length: 15 amino acids. Losses at the gene ends were 0 bases for V and 4 bases for J; bases not matched to a gene: 1. CDR1 and CDR2 (germline): SGDLS, YYNGEE.

The chain has TRBV7-2 and TRBJ1-1, with D perhaps TRBD1 (5 bases). Trimming shortened V by 1 base and J by 1 base, and 10 bases separated the two germline ends. This CDR3 is built from 15 residues. The germline V gene has CDR1 SGHTA and CDR2 FQGNSA. CDR3 in amino acids: CASSLVGGGNTEAFF. DNA for the CDR3: TGTGCCAGCAGCTTAGTCGGGGGGGGGAACACTGAAGCTTTCTTT.

About this clonotype: One end of the junction is discordant with germline, which a read error may explain. This chain links TRBV7-6 with TRBJ2-3; D unresolved. Per germline, CDR1 SGHVS and CDR2 FNYEAQ. This CDR3 is 14 amino acids long. CDR3 sequence (DNA): TGTGCCAGCAGCCCGGCTTCGGTGGCAGATCCGCAGTATTTT. Translated, it gives CASSPASVADPQYF.

This clonotype was detected a few times. This chain uses TRBV20-1 with TRBJ2-1; 8 positions agree with TRBD1. There are 15 residues in the CDR3. With V trimmed by 5 bases and J by 7 bases, 13 bases remained unmatched. The V gene's germline CDR1 is DFQATT and CDR2 SNEGSKA (reference sequence). The CDR3 region has the DNA TGCAGTGCTCCGCCTCAGGGGGCTAGAAGAAATGAGCAGTTCTTC. Its translation is CSAPPQGARRNEQFF.

The chain recombines TRBV20-1 with TRBJ2-4; no definite D call. The end of the DNA aligns better with TRBJ2-7, so the J call may be wrong. Germline V gene sequence: CDR1 DFQATT, CDR2 SNEGSKA (reference sequence). The CDR3 is made up of 14 amino acids. The CDR3, as DNA: TGCAGTGCTAGAGCGTCGAAGAAGGGCTACGAGCAGTACTTC. Translating gives CSARASKKGYEQYF.

This clonotype showed up many times. This chain joins TRBV7-8 and TRBJ1-1; the D gene is possibly TRBD1 (5 bases). Germline V gives CDR1 SGHVS, CDR2 FQNEAQ. V lost 6 bases to trimming and J lost 4 bases, with 18 bases between them. CDR3 size: 15 residues. The CDR3 DNA reads as TGTGCCAGCAGTCGAGGTTGGGGGGGACTCACTGAAGCTTTCTTT. Translated, it gives CASSRGWGGLTEAFF. Full variable domain (rest looked up from reference TRBV7-8 and TRBJ1-1): GAGVSQSPRYKVAKRGQDVALRCDPISGHVSLFWYQQALGQGPEFLTYFQNEAQLDKSGLPSDRFFAERPEGSVSTLKIQRTQQEDSAVYLCASSRGWGGLTEAFFGQGTRLTVV.

This clonotype was counted ten times or more. The CDR3 is CSAREETQYF. DNA for the CDR3: TGCAGTGCTAGAGAAGAGACCCAGTACTTC. This chain joins TRBV20-1 and TRBJ2-5; D gene ambiguous. V lost 0 bases to trimming and J lost 4 bases, with 0 bases between them. The CDR3 length is 10 residues. Germline loops: CDR1 DFQATT, CDR2 SNEGSKA (reference sequence).

The rearrangement links TRBV30 to TRBJ1-2; 9 nucleotides match TRBD1. V trimming: 1 base; J trimming: 6 bases; junction bases outside the gene matches: 3. The CDR3 has 13 residues. Germline loops: CDR1 GTSNPN, CDR2 SVGIG (reference sequence). The DNA of the CDR3 is TGTGCCTGGAGTGATACAGGGGGCGATGGCTACACCTTC. Its translation: CAWSDTGGDGYTF. Using reference TRBV30 and TRBJ1-2 for the parts outside the CDR3, the full variable domain is SQTIHQWPATLVQPVGSPLSLECTVEGTSNPNLYWYRQAAGRGLQLLFYSVGIGQISSEVPQNLSASRPQDRQFILSSKKLLLSDSGFYLCAWSDTGGDGYTFGSGTRLTVV.

This clonotype is a singleton in its sample. The CDR3 protein is CAWSVHRGTEAFF. In DNA form, the CDR3 reads TGTGCCTGGAGTGTACACAGGGGAACTGAAGCTTTCTTT. This rearrangement joins TRBV30 to TRBJ1-1, with 7 bases lining up with TRBD1. J was trimmed by 5 bases and V by 0 bases; bases with no gene match: 3. The CDR3 runs 13 residues. CDR1 GTSNPN and CDR2 SVGIG come from the germline V gene (reference sequence). Full variable domain (rest looked up from reference TRBV30 and TRBJ1-1): SQTIHQWPATLVQPVGSPLSLECTVEGTSNPNLYWYRQAAGRGLQLLFYSVGIGQISSEVPQNLSASRPQDRQFILSSKKLLLSDSGFYLCAWSVHRGTEAFFGQGTRLTVV.

This chain uses TRBV3-1 with TRBJ1-1; D is undetermined. The germline V gene encodes CDR1 LGHDT and CDR2 YNNKEL (reference sequence). The CDR3 is made up of 15 amino acids. Trimming cost V 4 bases and J 0 bases, with 12 bases left between them. The DNA of the CDR3 is TGTGCCAGCAGCCCCGAGTCGATCATGAACACTGAAGCTTTCTTT. Amino acid sequence: CASSPESIMNTEAFF.

A few counts support this clonotype. V usage is TRBV7-2 and J usage is TRBJ2-1; 10 nucleotides match TRBD2. The germline V gene encodes CDR1 SGHTA and CDR2 FQGNSA. The V segment lost 6 bases and the J segment 7 bases; nucleotides outside the gene matches: 12. This CDR3 contains 16 residues. The CDR3 sequence is CASRLRASGGRNEQFF. In DNA form, the CDR3 reads TGTGCCAGCAGATTGAGGGCTAGCGGGGGTCGGAATGAGCAGTTCTTC.

The chain uses TRBV3-1 and TRBJ1-6, with 8 bases aligning to TRBD1. CDR3 length: 15 residues. Trimming removed 1 base from V and 7 bases from J; junction bases left unmatched: 3. CDR1 LGHDT and CDR2 YNNKEL come from the germline V gene (reference sequence). The CDR3: CASSQATGVNSPLHF. In DNA, the CDR3 is TGTGCCAGCAGCCAAGCGACAGGGGTGAATTCACCCCTCCACTTT. Supplemented by reference TRBV3-1 and TRBJ1-6, the full variable domain reads DTAVSQTPKYLVTQMGNDKSIKCEQNLGHDTMYWYKQDSKKFLKIMFSYNNKELIINETVPNRFSPKSPDKAHLNLHINSLELGDSAVYFCASSQATGVNSPLHFGNGTRLTVT.

The chain recombines TRBV6-2 or TRBV6-3 with TRBJ2-6; D gene unclear. The CDR3 is made up of 16 amino acids. Germline V CDR1 and CDR2: MNHEY, SVGEGT. Trimming left V 5 bases short and J 2 bases short, with 13 bases between. The CDR3 bases are TGTGCCAGCAGTCGATCGACTTCTACTGGGGCCAACGTCCTGACTTTC. It translates to CASSRSTSTGANVLTF.